This T cell receptor (beta chain) was documented in a study of control samples from healthy donors and cancer patients. TCRdb's copy holds only in-frame clones and misses some; the assay was immunoSEQ multiplex PCR. Of tens of thousands of clones in the sample, roughly 84% were seen once. Germline lookup yields CDR1 SGDLS and CDR2 YYNGEE. Trimming took 5 bases from V and 2 from J; bases not matched to a gene: 2. The CDR3 covers 13 residues. The clonotype originates from a woman aged 45-59 years in good health. The genes are TRBV9 and TRBJ1-2, with TRBD1 identical over 8 bases. Sequenced input: blood. In nucleotides, the CDR3 is TGTGCCAGCAGTCGACAGGGGAACTATGGCTACACCTTC. Amino acid sequence: CASSRQGNYGYTF.